The sequence of this TCR beta chain was determined in a study of OX40 agonist ivuxolimab in advanced cancers. Blood samples were obtained at baseline, cycle 4 day 1, and cycle 7 day 1. The method was immunoSEQ multiplex PCR; TCRdb's version includes in-frame clones alone and lacks a portion of them. The sample has some 76,000 clones, roughly nine tenths seen once. The germline CDR1 and CDR2 sequences are ENHRY and SYGVKD. Trimming removed 3 bases from V and 6 bases from J, with 14 bases in between. The CDR3 spans 14 residues. Here the sequenced sample was CD4+ or CD8+ T cells sorted from blood, taken in a trial of the OX40 agonist ivuxolimab. This chain joins TRBV10-3 and TRBJ2-5, with D perhaps matching TRBD2 (6 bases). This TCR derives from an adult with an advanced solid tumor such as melanoma, head and neck, liver or kidney cancer. Here the CDR3 DNA reads TGTGCCATCAGTGATCCCGGCGGGGAAAAGACCCAGTACTTC. It is translated as CAISDPGGEKTQYF.